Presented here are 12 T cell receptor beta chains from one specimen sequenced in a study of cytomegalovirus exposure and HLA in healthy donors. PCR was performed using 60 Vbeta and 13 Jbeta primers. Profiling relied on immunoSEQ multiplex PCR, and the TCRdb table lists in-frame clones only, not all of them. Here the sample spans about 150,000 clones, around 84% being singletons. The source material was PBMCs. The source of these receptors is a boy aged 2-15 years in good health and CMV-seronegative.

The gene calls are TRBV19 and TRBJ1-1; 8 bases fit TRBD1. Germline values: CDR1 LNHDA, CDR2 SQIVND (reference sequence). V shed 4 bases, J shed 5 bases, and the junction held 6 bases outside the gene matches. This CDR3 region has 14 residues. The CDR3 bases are TGTGCCAGTAGTAGTGGACAGGGTTGGACTGAAGCTTTCTTT. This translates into CASSSGQGWTEAFF.

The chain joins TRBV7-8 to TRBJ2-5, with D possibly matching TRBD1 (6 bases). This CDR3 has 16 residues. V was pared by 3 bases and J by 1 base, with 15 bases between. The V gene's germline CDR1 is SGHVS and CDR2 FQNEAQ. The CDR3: CASSFIKRTAQETQYF. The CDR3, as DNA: TGTGCCAGCAGCTTCATTAAAAGGACAGCCCAAGAGACCCAGTACTTC.

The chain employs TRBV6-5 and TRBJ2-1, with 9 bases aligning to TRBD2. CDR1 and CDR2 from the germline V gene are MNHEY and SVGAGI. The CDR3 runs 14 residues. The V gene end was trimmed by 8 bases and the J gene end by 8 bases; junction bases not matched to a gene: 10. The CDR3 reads CASGLAGALDEQFF. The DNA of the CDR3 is TGTGCCAGCGGGTTAGCGGGAGCATTGGATGAGCAGTTCTTC.

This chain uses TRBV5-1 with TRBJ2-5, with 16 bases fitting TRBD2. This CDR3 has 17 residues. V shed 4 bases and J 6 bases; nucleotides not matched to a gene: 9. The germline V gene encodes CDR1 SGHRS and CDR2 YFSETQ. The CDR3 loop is CASSEGLAGGPGKTQYF. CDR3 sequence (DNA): TGCGCCAGCAGCGAGGGACTAGCGGGAGGGCCCGGAAAGACCCAGTACTTC.

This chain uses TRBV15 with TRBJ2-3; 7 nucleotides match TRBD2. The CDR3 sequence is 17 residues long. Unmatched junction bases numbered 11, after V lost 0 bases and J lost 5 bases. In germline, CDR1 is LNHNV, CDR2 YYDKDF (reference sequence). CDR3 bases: TGTGCCACCAGCAGAGATCTGTTGGCGGGGGTTGGAGATACGCAGTATTTT. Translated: CATSRDLLAGVGDTQYF.

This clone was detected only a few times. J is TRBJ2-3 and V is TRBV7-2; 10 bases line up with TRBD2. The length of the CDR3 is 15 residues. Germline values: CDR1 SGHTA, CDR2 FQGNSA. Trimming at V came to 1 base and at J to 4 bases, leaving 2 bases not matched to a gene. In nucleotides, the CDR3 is TGTGCCAGCAGCTTAGGTCTAGCGGGGGCAGATACGCAGTATTTT. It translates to CASSLGLAGADTQYF.

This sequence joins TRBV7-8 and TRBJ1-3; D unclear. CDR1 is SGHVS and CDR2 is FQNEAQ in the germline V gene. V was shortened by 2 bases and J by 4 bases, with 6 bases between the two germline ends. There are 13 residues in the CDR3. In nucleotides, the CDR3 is TGTGCCAGCAGCTTATCCCGGGGAAACACCATATATTTT. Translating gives CASSLSRGNTIYF.

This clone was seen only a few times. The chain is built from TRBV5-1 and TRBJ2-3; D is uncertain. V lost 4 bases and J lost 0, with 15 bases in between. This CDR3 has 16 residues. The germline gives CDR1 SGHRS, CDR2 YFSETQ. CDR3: CASSPESELSTDTQYF. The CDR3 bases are TGCGCCAGCAGCCCGGAGAGTGAACTTAGCACAGATACGCAGTATTTT.

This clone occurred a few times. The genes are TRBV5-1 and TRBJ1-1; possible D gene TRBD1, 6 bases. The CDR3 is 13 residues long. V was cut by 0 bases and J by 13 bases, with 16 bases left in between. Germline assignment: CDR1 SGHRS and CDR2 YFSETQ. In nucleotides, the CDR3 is TGCGCCAGCAGCTTGGGGAGCATGCGAGGGGGTTTCTTT. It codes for CASSLGSMRGGFF.

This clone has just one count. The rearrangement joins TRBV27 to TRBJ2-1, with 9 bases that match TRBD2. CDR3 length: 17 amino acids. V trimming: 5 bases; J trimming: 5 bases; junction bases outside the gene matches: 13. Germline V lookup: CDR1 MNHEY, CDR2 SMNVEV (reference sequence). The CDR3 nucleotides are TGTGCCAGCAGTCATCGCCTCGCGGGAGGGCCCCACAATGAGCAGTTCTTC. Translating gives CASSHRLAGGPHNEQFF.

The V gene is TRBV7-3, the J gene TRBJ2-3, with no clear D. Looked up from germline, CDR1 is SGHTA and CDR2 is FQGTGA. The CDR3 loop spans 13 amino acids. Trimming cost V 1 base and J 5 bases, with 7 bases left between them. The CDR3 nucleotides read TGTGCCAGCAGCTTAAATAGGAGAGATACGCAGTATTTT. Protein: CASSLNRRDTQYF.

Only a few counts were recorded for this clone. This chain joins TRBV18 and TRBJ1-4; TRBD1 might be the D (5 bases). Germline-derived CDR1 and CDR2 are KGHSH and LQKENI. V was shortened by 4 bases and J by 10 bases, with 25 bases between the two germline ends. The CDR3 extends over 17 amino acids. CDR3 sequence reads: CASSLTIAGNQGGKLFF. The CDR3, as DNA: TGTGCCAGCTCACTCACCATTGCAGGCAATCAGGGAGGAAAACTGTTTTTT.